This T cell receptor beta chain was captured in a study of blood T cell repertoires in COVID-19. This table comes from immunoSEQ multiplex PCR, and its TCRdb copy is limited to in-frame clones, with some not included. The sample contains over 200,000 clones, around 90% of which appear only once. The CDR3 covers 13 residues. Germline V gene data show CDR1 as MNHEY and CDR2 as SVGEGT. Trimming removed 5 bases at V and 3 bases at J, with 10 bases between. The sequenced material came from peripheral blood. The chain uses TRBV6-2 or TRBV6-3 and TRBJ2-5; maybe TRBD1 (5 bases). The source is a man in his fifties or sixties who had recovered from COVID-19. In DNA form, the CDR3 reads TGTGCCAGCAGTGGACACATTGAAGAGACCCAGTACTTC. Its protein product is CASSGHIEETQYF.